Presented here are 20 T cell receptor beta chains from one specimen sequenced in a study of cytomegalovirus exposure and HLA in healthy donors (TCRdb year 2017). The library was generated by the immunoSEQ multiplex PCR assay. For the multiplex PCR, a mixture combining 60 forward primers for TCR Vbeta segments and 13 reverse primers for TCR Jbeta segments was used. TCRdb provides this immuneACCESS table in a form limited to in-frame rearrangements. Some clones are lacking; in checked studies, under half of them reflect an unresolved V gene, and why the rest are absent is not known. This sample lists about 160,000 clones; about 77% were detected once. About 7.4% of the sample is in the top ten clones. Sequencing was done on a sample of PBMCs. The receptors come from a male donor in good health and CMV-seropositive.

This rearrangement joins TRBV20-1 to TRBJ1-2; perhaps TRBD1 as D (6 bases). In germline, CDR1 is DFQATT, CDR2 SNEGSKA (reference sequence). Deletions cut 8 bases from V and 8 bases from J, with 12 bases between. This CDR3 is 10 amino acids long. The CDR3 sequence is CSPGGAGYTF. CDR3 in DNA: TGCAGTCCCGGGGGGGCCGGCTACACCTTC.

V is TRBV30 and J is TRBJ2-3; D is perhaps TRBD1 (5 bases). Germline lookup yields CDR1 GTSNPN and CDR2 SVGIG (reference sequence). This CDR3 is 13 amino acids long. The V and J ends lost 0 bases and 5 bases respectively, with 9 bases between them. CDR3: CAWSVDRRDTQYF. In DNA form, the CDR3 reads TGTGCCTGGAGTGTAGACAGAAGAGATACGCAGTATTTT. The full variable domain, in which reference TRBV30 and TRBJ2-3 provide the parts outside the CDR3, is SQTIHQWPATLVQPVGSPLSLECTVEGTSNPNLYWYRQAAGRGLQLLFYSVGIGQISSEVPQNLSASRPQDRQFILSSKKLLLSDSGFYLCAWSVDRRDTQYFGPGTRLTVL.

J is TRBJ1-2 and V is TRBV11-2; 7 bases fit TRBD1. This CDR3 comprises 13 residues. CDR1 and CDR2 from the germline V gene are SGHAT and FQNNGV. The J segment lost 4 bases and the V segment lost 5 bases, leaving 4 bases of the junction unmatched. CDR3 region: CASSPGQTYGYTF. CDR3 sequence (DNA): TGTGCCAGCAGCCCGGGACAGACCTATGGCTACACCTTC.

J is TRBJ1-2 and V is TRBV25-1, with TRBD1 identical over 11 bases. CDR1 and CDR2 from the germline V gene are MGHDK and SYGVNS. CDR3 length equals 13 residues. The junction had 2 bases not matched to a gene; V was cut back by 8 bases and J by 3 bases. The CDR3 DNA reads TGTGCCAGCGGGGGACAGGGGGACTATGGCTACACCTTC. This encodes CASGGQGDYGYTF.

The chain is built from TRBV7-2 and TRBJ1-2; TRBD1 matches at 9 bases. There are 14 residues in the CDR3. The V gene end was trimmed by 3 bases and the J gene end by 8 bases; junction bases not matched to a gene: 7. Germline-derived CDR1 and CDR2 are SGHTA and FQGNSA. Here the CDR3 DNA reads TGTGCCAGCAGCTTTCGGGGACAGGGTTACGGCTACACCTTC. Translation gives CASSFRGQGYGYTF.

The genes are TRBV4-1 and TRBJ2-1; maybe TRBD2 (7 bases). The V end lost 4 bases, the J end lost 7 bases, and 20 bases lay between the germline ends. CDR1 and CDR2 from the germline V gene are MGHRA and YSYEKL. This CDR3 has 16 residues. CDR3 sequence: CASSPLGRGGRNEQFF. In DNA, the CDR3 is TGCGCCAGCAGCCCCCTTGGGAGGGGGGGTAGGAATGAGCAGTTCTTC.

The chain links TRBV15 to TRBJ2-5; D is ambiguous. The CDR3 runs to 13 residues. Trimming took off 5 bases at V and 5 bases at J, with 12 bases between the two ends. The V gene's germline CDR1 is LNHNV and CDR2 YYDKDF (reference sequence). CDR3 loop: CATSGRNMETQYF. The DNA of the CDR3 is TGTGCCACCAGCGGCAGGAATATGGAGACCCAGTACTTC.

CDR3 in amino acids: CTSSQDRLSLSYEQYF. The CDR3 DNA reads as TGCACCAGCAGCCAAGATAGACTGAGCCTCTCCTACGAGCAGTACTTC. The rearrangement uses TRBV1 and TRBJ2-7; no DNA check was done on the table's D call, TRBD2. TRBV1 is an annotated pseudogene. This CDR3 has 16 residues.

This clone was picked up a small number of times. The chain couples TRBV6-5 to TRBJ2-2, with D perhaps TRBD2 (7 bases). Per the germline V gene, CDR1 is MNHEY and CDR2 is SVGAGI. The CDR3 covers 14 residues. The ends were cut back, 0 bases at V and 7 bases at J, with 9 bases in the middle. Written as DNA, the CDR3 is TGTGCCAGCAGTTACTCGAGGGGGGGCGGGGAGCTGTTTTTT. It yields the protein CASSYSRGGGELFF.

This clone was observed a few times. The chain combines TRBV7-8 with TRBJ2-7; 7 bases are a match to TRBD1. The CDR3 is 15 residues long. With 6 bases clipped from V and 2 bases from J, the junction kept 10 bases outside the gene matches. Germline CDR1 SGHVS, CDR2 FQNEAQ. The CDR3 here is CASSPQGTLAYEQYF. CDR3 sequence (DNA): TGTGCCAGCAGTCCACAGGGGACCTTAGCCTACGAGCAGTACTTC.

The chain couples TRBV30 to TRBJ2-5; D is ambiguous. The CDR3 is 13 residues long. The germline CDR1 and CDR2 sequences are GTSNPN and SVGIG (reference sequence). V was pared by 0 bases and J by 5 bases, with 10 bases between. The CDR3 DNA reads as TGTGCCTGGAGTGTACTATTTGGTGAGACCCAGTACTTC. This encodes CAWSVLFGETQYF. Looking up the rest from reference TRBV30 and TRBJ2-5 gives the full variable domain: SQTIHQWPATLVQPVGSPLSLECTVEGTSNPNLYWYRQAAGRGLQLLFYSVGIGQISSEVPQNLSASRPQDRQFILSSKKLLLSDSGFYLCAWSVLFGETQYFGPGTRLLVL.

CDR3 nucleotides: TGCGCCAGCAGCTGGGGGACAGCTATGAACACTGAAGCTTTCTTT. Its translation is CASSWGTAMNTEAFF. This chain joins TRBV5-1 and TRBJ1-1, with TRBD1 matching over 7 bases. V trimming: 3 bases; J trimming: 0 bases; junction bases outside the gene matches: 5. Germline V lookup: CDR1 SGHRS, CDR2 YFSETQ. The CDR3 totals 15 residues.

The gene calls are TRBV2 and TRBJ2-2; 8 nucleotides agree with TRBD1. Trimming at V came to 3 bases and at J to 8 bases, leaving 5 bases not matched to a gene. The CDR3 contains 14 residues. Germline assignment: CDR1 SNHLY and CDR2 FYNNEI. As DNA, the CDR3 is TGTGCCAGCAGTGAGGACAGGGTGAAGGGGGAGCTGTTTTTT. As protein: CASSEDRVKGELFF.

The chain joins TRBV7-2 to TRBJ2-3, with a weak D call TRBD2 (6 bases). The CDR3 is 15 amino acids. Germline CDR1 and CDR2: SGHTA and FQGNSA. Trimming pared 1 base from V and 3 bases from J, leaving 11 bases between. CDR3 in amino acids: CASSLDVGGTDTQYF. The CDR3 coding sequence is TGTGCCAGCAGCTTAGACGTGGGGGGAACAGATACGCAGTATTTT.

The rearrangement uses TRBV6-6 and TRBJ1-1; 9 nucleotides align to TRBD1. CDR3 length equals 14 residues. Germline trimming cut 5 bases from V and 1 base from J; bases unmatched to any gene: 2. CDR1 is MNHNY and CDR2 is SVGAGI in the germline V gene (reference sequence). CDR3 region: CASSPDRGNTEAFF. CDR3 DNA sequence: TGTGCCAGCAGTCCGGACAGGGGGAACACTGAAGCTTTCTTT.

This clone was found a few times. The V call is TRBV27, the J call TRBJ1-5; a possible D gene is TRBD1 (6 bases). Between the trimmed V and J ends, which lost 4 bases and 7 bases, there was a span of 11 bases. Germline CDR1 reads MNHEY; CDR2 reads SMNVEV (reference sequence). The CDR3 extends over 13 amino acids. Written as DNA, the CDR3 is TGTGCCAGCAGTTCGAGAGGGGGACAGCCCCAGCATTTT. Translating gives CASSSRGGQPQHF.

The rearrangement uses TRBV7-3 and TRBJ2-1; D is perhaps TRBD2 (7 bases). Germline V CDR1 and CDR2: SGHTA, FQGTGA. The CDR3 runs to 16 residues. With 1 base removed from V and 3 bases from J, the gap between germline ends came to 13 bases. The CDR3 bases are TGTGCCAGCAGCTTAAGTGGGGGGGCGGGCTACAATGAGCAGTTCTTC. This sequence encodes CASSLSGGAGYNEQFF.

This sequence joins TRBV4-1 and TRBJ2-7; D gene unclear. In germline, CDR1 is MGHRA, CDR2 YSYEKL. V shed 3 bases and J shed 0 bases, with 9 bases lying between them. The CDR3 runs to 14 residues. DNA for the CDR3: TGCGCCAGCAGCCACAAGACAAGCTCCTACGAGCAGTACTTC. The encoded protein is CASSHKTSSYEQYF.

The rearrangement links TRBV30 to TRBJ2-1; 10 bases fit TRBD1. With V trimmed by 5 bases and J by 6 bases, 7 bases remained unmatched. The CDR3 contains 14 residues. CDR1 GTSNPN and CDR2 SVGIG come from the germline V gene (reference sequence). DNA for the CDR3: TGTGCCTGGGATCCGGACAGGGGGGCCAATGAGCAGTTCTTC. This encodes CAWDPDRGANEQFF.

The chain employs TRBV13 and TRBJ2-7; 12 bases align to TRBD1. The CDR3 loop spans 18 amino acids. Germline values: CDR1 PRHDT, CDR2 FYEKMQ (reference sequence). After removal of 5 bases from V and 7 bases from J, the junction contained 18 bases not matched to a gene. The CDR3 is CASSVALPLGQGALEQYF. CDR3 DNA sequence: TGTGCCAGCAGCGTAGCCCTCCCCTTGGGACAGGGGGCTTTGGAGCAGTACTTC.